The 11 T cell receptor beta chains below come from one sample, sequenced in a study of early stage breast cancer tumors. Produced via immunoSEQ multiplex PCR; TCRdb's table is partial and in-frame only. This sample has about 69,000 clones, with about 85% found just once. Sequencing was performed on blood. The receptor set was obtained from a person aged 40-50 years with breast cancer.

The V and J genes are TRBV29-1 and TRBJ1-1, with a possible D match to TRBD1 (6 bases). From germline, CDR1 is SQVTM and CDR2 ANQGSEA. The V gene lost 8 bases and the J gene lost 4 bases, with 14 bases spanning the gap. CDR3 length: 12 residues. CDR3 in DNA: TGCAGCTCGGCACAGGGCCCCACTGAAGCTTTCTTT. Its translation is CSSAQGPTEAFF.

The CDR3 bases are TGTGCCACATACAGGGGGAACACTGAAGCTTTCTTT. Protein sequence: CATYRGNTEAFF. The chain recombines TRBV7-9 with TRBJ1-1; 7 nucleotides align to TRBD1. The junction had 3 bases not matched to a gene; V was cut back by 10 bases and J by 1 base. Germline CDR1 and CDR2: SEHNR and FQNEAQ (reference sequence). This CDR3 is built from 12 residues.

The chain joins TRBV5-4 to TRBJ2-2, with D possibly matching TRBD2 (6 bases). Trimming took 1 base from V and 1 from J, leaving 11 bases between them. The germline gives CDR1 SGHNT, CDR2 YYREEE (reference sequence). The CDR3 covers 16 residues. The CDR3 region has the DNA TGTGCCAGCAGCTTGCGTTGGAGGGGGAACACCGGGGAGCTGTTTTTT. This translates into CASSLRWRGNTGELFF.

The genes are TRBV28 and TRBJ1-2; D is possibly TRBD1 (6 bases). In germline, CDR1 is MDHEN, CDR2 SYDVKM. The CDR3 consists of 15 residues. Deletions cut 1 base from V and 4 bases from J, with 13 bases between. In DNA, the CDR3 is TGTGCCAGCAGTTTATCCCCCGACAGGCTCTATGGCTACACCTTC. Translated, it gives CASSLSPDRLYGYTF.

J is TRBJ2-3 and V is TRBV28; the match to TRBD2 covers 13 bases. Looked up from germline, CDR1 is MDHEN and CDR2 is SYDVKM. Trimming cost V 4 bases and J 8 bases; bases outside gene matches: 3. This CDR3 is built from 14 residues. The CDR3 loop is CASSWTSGRGTQYF. The DNA of the CDR3 is TGTGCCAGCAGTTGGACTAGCGGGAGAGGTACGCAGTATTTT.

This chain joins TRBV9 and TRBJ2-7; D perhaps matches TRBD2 (5 bases). Germline CDR1 is SGDLS and CDR2 is YYNGEE. The CDR3 runs 15 residues. The ends were cut back, 6 bases at V and 2 bases at J, with 18 bases in the middle. The CDR3 region has the DNA TGTGCCAGCACCAAGAGGGCCCCAGGCGCCTACGAGCAGTACTTC. Its translation is CASTKRAPGAYEQYF. Using reference TRBV9 and TRBJ2-7 for the parts outside the CDR3, the full variable domain is DSGVTQTPKHLITATGQRVTLRCSPRSGDLSVYWYQQSLDQGLQFLIQYYNGEERAKGNILERFSAQQFPDLHSELNLSSLELGDSALYFCASTKRAPGAYEQYFGPGTRLTVT.

This clone was seen a handful of times. The chain has TRBV27 and TRBJ1-3; D not certain. Germline-derived CDR1 and CDR2 are MNHEY and SMNVEV (reference sequence). V was cut by 4 bases and J by 0 bases, with 10 bases left in between. The CDR3 spans 15 residues. The CDR3 DNA follows: TGTGCCAGCAGTTCGCTGCGGGGCTCTGGAAACACCATATATTTT. This codes for CASSSLRGSGNTIYF.

The chain joins TRBV5-5 to TRBJ2-5; D is unclear. CDR3 length equals 13 residues. Looked up from germline, CDR1 is SGHKS and CDR2 is YYEKEE (reference sequence). Deletions cut 2 bases from V and 0 bases from J, with 5 bases between. The CDR3 nucleotides read TGTGCCAGCAGCTTTGACTACCAAGAGACCCAGTACTTC. Translated: CASSFDYQETQYF.

The V call is TRBV13, the J call TRBJ2-7; no clear D. Germline CDR1 and CDR2: PRHDT and FYEKMQ (reference sequence). This CDR3 has 13 residues. Trimming took off 4 bases at V and 2 bases at J, with 9 bases between the two ends. The CDR3 sequence is CASSSSGTYEQYF. The CDR3 nucleotides read TGTGCCAGCAGCTCGTCAGGAACCTACGAGCAGTACTTC. Drawing the rest from reference TRBV13 and TRBJ2-7, the complete variable domain is AAGVIQSPRHLIKEKRETATLKCYPIPRHDTVYWYQQGPGQDPQFLISFYEKMQSDKGSIPDRFSAQQFSDYHSELNMSSLELGDSALYFCASSSSGTYEQYFGPGTRLTVT.

The rearrangement links TRBV27 to TRBJ2-1; maybe TRBD2 (6 bases). Trimming took off 6 bases at V and 6 bases at J, with 12 bases between the two ends. There are 13 residues in the CDR3. Germline V CDR1 and CDR2: MNHEY, SMNVEV (reference sequence). Here the CDR3 reads CASSGSNPNEQFF. CDR3 DNA sequence: TGTGCCAGCAGCGGGAGTAACCCCAATGAGCAGTTCTTC.

The rearrangement uses TRBV7-2 and TRBJ2-3, with TRBD2 matching 9 bases. CDR1 SGHTA and CDR2 FQGNSA come from the germline V gene. V dropped 5 bases and J dropped 2; count of bases not matched to a gene: 8. The CDR3 length is 16 residues. CDR3 sequence: CASSPTGTSITDTQYF. As DNA, the CDR3 is TGTGCCAGCAGCCCAACCGGGACTAGCATCACAGATACGCAGTATTTT. Drawing the rest from reference TRBV7-2 and TRBJ2-3, the complete variable domain is GAGVSQSPSNKVTEKGKDVELRCDPISGHTALYWYRQSLGQGLEFLIYFQGNSAPDKSGLPSDRFSAERTGGSVSTLTIQRTQQEDSAVYLCASSPTGTSITDTQYFGPGTRLTVL.